The 5 T cell receptor beta chains below come from one sample, sequenced in a study of cytomegalovirus exposure and HLA in healthy donors (dated by TCRdb to 2017 to 2019). The library was produced with the immunoSEQ multiplex PCR assay. A mixture of 60 forward primers for TCR Vbeta segments and 13 reverse primers for TCR Jbeta segments was used in the multiplex PCR. What TCRdb holds here is the immuneACCESS table cut down to in-frame rearrangements. Part of the clones is not present; checked against another copy, under half of the missing clones reflect an unresolved V gene, and the others are unexplained. The sample table includes tens of thousands of clones. Roughly 3.3% of the sample belongs to the ten largest clones. Sample: PBMCs. These receptors originate from a man in his forties in good health and CMV-seronegative.

The rearrangement joins TRBV7-9 to TRBJ1-1; D perhaps matches TRBD1 (6 bases). The V gene's germline CDR1 is SEHNR and CDR2 FQNEAQ (reference sequence). This CDR3 is built from 14 residues. Trimming stripped 2 bases from V and 6 bases from J, with 13 bases between. CDR3 DNA sequence: TGTGCCAGCAGCTTACTCGGGGGGCCTGCTGAAGCTTTCTTT. Protein: CASSLLGGPAEAFF.

The rearrangement uses TRBV30 and TRBJ2-3; possible D gene TRBD1, 5 bases. The germline V and J ends were trimmed by 1 base and 2 bases, with 13 bases remaining between them. The CDR3 consists of 15 residues. The germline V gene encodes CDR1 GTSNPN and CDR2 SVGIG (reference sequence). CDR3 residues: CAWSEIAGFTDTQYF. The CDR3 DNA is TGTGCCTGGAGTGAAATCGCAGGGTTCACAGATACGCAGTATTTT.

The chain uses TRBV27 and TRBJ1-2, with 9 bases lining up with TRBD1. Germline V gives CDR1 MNHEY, CDR2 SMNVEV (reference sequence). Trimming cost V 6 bases and J 4 bases; bases outside gene matches: 9. The CDR3 is 15 amino acids. Here the CDR3 reads CASRTPGQGGYGYTF. The CDR3 nucleotides are TGTGCCAGCAGGACTCCGGGACAGGGCGGCTATGGCTACACCTTC.

This chain connects TRBV18 to TRBJ2-7, with D perhaps matching TRBD2 (6 bases). The CDR3 contains 12 residues. Germline values: CDR1 KGHSH, CDR2 LQKENI. With 2 bases removed from V and 4 bases from J, the gap between germline ends came to 6 bases. Written as DNA, the CDR3 is TGTGCCAGCTCACCAGGGAGGTACGAGCAGTACTTC. This codes for CASSPGRYEQYF.

The rearrangement uses TRBV29-1 and TRBJ1-1; 7 bases agree with TRBD1. CDR3 length equals 11 residues. The germline V gene has CDR1 SQVTM and CDR2 ANQGSEA. Germline trimming cut 4 bases from V and 7 bases from J; bases unmatched to any gene: 3. The CDR3 DNA follows: TGCAGCGTTGGGGACAGAGATGAAGCTTTCTTT. This encodes CSVGDRDEAFF.